In this sample, the clone carrying this T cell receptor (beta chain) turned up a few times. cDNA serving as the sequencing template came from extracted, reverse transcribed RNA. Generated by immunoSEQ multiplex PCR, the TCRdb table keeps only in-frame clones and is missing some. The sample yields about 180,000 clones, about 60% seen once. Germline assignment: CDR1 SGHRS and CDR2 YFSETQ. The CDR3 has 14 residues. V lost 2 bases and J 2 bases, leaving 10 bases between the germline ends. These data are taken from a study of CD8+ T cells in alopecia areata. The clonotype originates from a human donor with alopecia areata. The source material was CD4+ T cells sorted from blood, sampled at week 0. V and J are TRBV5-1 and TRBJ1-2, with D perhaps matching TRBD1 (5 bases). CDR3 bases: TGCGCCAGCAGCTTTTTAGGGGACAACTATGGCTACACCTTC. This encodes CASSFLGDNYGYTF.